Listed below are T cell receptor beta chains from one sample, sequenced in a study of blood T cell repertoires in COVID-19. TCRdb keeps only in-frame clones here, not all; method: immunoSEQ multiplex PCR. The sample lists over 150,000 clones; about 88% were seen once. Sequencing was performed on peripheral blood. The receptor source for this set is a man between 45 and 60 years old with COVID-19, enrolled during active disease. CDR3s include the opening cysteine and the closing phenylalanine or tryptophan. The D gene is left open where the match is weak. Clone sizes are given selectively: once, few, many, or a class where the clone is expanded.

-	TRBJ1-1	TRBV27	12	-	CASRRANTEAFF	TGTGCCAGCAGGAGGGCGAACACTGAAGCTTTCTTT
-	TRBJ2-1	TRBV6-5	13	TRBD2	CASRGGGYNEQFF	TGTGCCAGCAGGGGGGGAGGGTACAATGAGCAGTTCTTC
-	TRBJ2-1	TRBV30	14	TRBD2	CAWRSPSGRATQFF	TGTGCCTGGAGGTCACCTAGCGGGAGGGCCACGCAGTTCTTC
-	TRBJ2-2	TRBV11-2	17	-	CASSFPDTSLRTGELFF	TGTGCCAGCAGCTTTCCTGATACTAGCCTGAGGACCGGGGAGCTGTTTTTT
-	TRBJ2-2	TRBV9	14	-	CASSVGGATGELFF	TGTGCCAGCAGCGTAGGTGGAGCTACCGGGGAGCTGTTTTTT
-	TRBJ2-5	TRBV6-5	15	-	CASITTGFPQETQYF	TGTGCCAGCATAACAACAGGGTTCCCTCAAGAGACCCAGTACTTC
-	TRBJ2-3	TRBV3-1/TRBV3-2	13	-	CASSQSRGDTQYF	TGTGCCAGCAGCCAGTCCCGCGGAGATACGCAGTATTTT
-	TRBJ1-1	TRBV2	13	-	CASRSVVETEAFF	TGTGCCAGCAGGTCGGTGGTTGAGACTGAAGCTTTCTTT
-	TRBJ2-5	TRBV19	17	TRBD2	CASSIDLTSGFQETQYF	TGTGCCAGTAGTATAGATTTAACTAGCGGGTTCCAAGAGACCCAGTACTTC
-	TRBJ2-7	TRBV18	13	TRBD2	CASSEASGNEQYF	TGTGCCAGCTCAGAGGCTAGCGGGAACGAGCAGTACTTC
few	TRBJ2-7	TRBV3-1/TRBV3-2	16	TRBD1	CASSQDPPGGVYEQYF	TGTGCCAGCAGCCAAGATCCCCCAGGGGGCGTGTACGAGCAGTACTTC
-	TRBJ1-1	TRBV7-2	17	-	CASSLISGFSSNTEAFF	TGTGCCAGCAGCCTAATATCCGGGTTCTCATCCAACACTGAAGCTTTCTTT
-	TRBJ2-7	TRBV7-2	14	-	CASSPDHQGLPLYF	TGTGCCAGCAGCCCGGATCATCAGGGCCTACCCCTCTACTTC
-	TRBJ1-6	TRBV5-1	18	-	CASSPTGGAARNNSPLHF	TGCGCCAGCAGCCCCACGGGGGGCGCAGCTCGAAATAATTCACCCCTCCACTTT
once	TRBJ2-1	TRBV15	17	TRBD2	CATSRGLAGGPLNEQFF	TGTGCCACCAGCAGAGGACTAGCGGGAGGGCCGTTAAATGAGCAGTTCTTC
once	TRBJ1-4	TRBV19	15	TRBD1	CASSTRQGFGEKLFF	TGTGCCAGTAGTACCAGACAGGGATTCGGAGAAAAACTGTTTTTT
-	TRBJ1-5	TRBV19	14	-	CASSHRLIYQPQHF	TGTGCCAGTAGTCACAGATTGATTTATCAGCCCCAGCATTTT
few	TRBJ2-7	TRBV6-6	14	TRBD2	CASSQTSVSYEQYF	TGTGCCAGCAGTCAGACTAGCGTCTCCTACGAGCAGTACTTC
-	TRBJ2-1	TRBV7-9	16	TRBD2	CASSHQPGGPANEQFF	TGTGCCAGCAGCCACCAACCGGGAGGGCCGGCCAATGAGCAGTTCTTC
-	TRBJ1-5	TRBV9	13	-	CASSVGGTQPQHF	TGTGCCAGCAGCGTAGGAGGAACTCAGCCCCAGCATTTT
-	TRBJ2-5	TRBV6-5	14	-	CASSPGEPQETQYF	TGTGCCAGCAGTCCCGGGGAGCCCCAAGAGACCCAGTACTTC
-	TRBJ2-1	TRBV10-3	12	-	CAISDSGAEQFF	TGTGCCATCAGTGACTCAGGGGCTGAGCAGTTCTTC
-	TRBJ2-5	TRBV9	13	-	CASSLSYQETQYF	TGTGCCAGCAGCCTTTCGTACCAAGAGACCCAGTACTTC
-	TRBJ1-5	TRBV19	15	TRBD1	CASSSGQGGRQPQHF	TGTGCCAGTAGTAGCGGACAGGGCGGTCGTCAGCCCCAGCATTTT
-	TRBJ2-7	TRBV29-1	12	TRBD2	CSVVTSGYEQYF	TGCAGCGTTGTAACTAGCGGTTACGAGCAGTACTTC
-	TRBJ1-5	TRBV28	13	-	CASSSTGNQPQHF	TGTGCCAGCAGTTCCACAGGGAATCAGCCCCAGCATTTT
-	TRBJ1-6	TRBV28	11	-	CASSFGSPLHF	TGTGCCAGCAGTTTCGGTTCACCCCTCCACTTT
-	TRBJ1-6	TRBV7-9	14	TRBD1	CASSLKQGNSPLHF	TGTGCCAGCAGCTTAAAACAGGGGAATTCACCCCTCCACTTT
-	TRBJ2-7	TRBV20-1	11	-	CSARTGYEQYF	TGCAGTGCTAGGACAGGCTACGAGCAGTACTTC
few	TRBJ2-5	TRBV6-5	15	TRBD2	CASSRAGGRPETQYF	TGTGCCAGCAGTAGAGCGGGGGGACGCCCAGAGACCCAGTACTTC
-	TRBJ2-5	TRBV5-8	13	-	CASSSRFVETQYF	TGTGCCAGCAGCTCCAGATTCGTCGAGACCCAGTACTTC
few	TRBJ1-1	TRBV12-3/TRBV12-4	12	-	CASRLRGTEAFF	TGTGCCAGCAGGCTCAGGGGTACTGAAGCTTTCTTT
-	TRBJ1-2	TRBV28	15	TRBD1	CASSPGTALNYGYTF	TGTGCCAGCAGTCCCGGGACAGCGCTTAACTATGGCTACACCTTC
-	TRBJ2-5	TRBV11-2	11	-	CASSLAETQYF	TGTGCCAGCAGCTTAGCGGAGACCCAGTACTTC
once	TRBJ2-1	TRBV7-3	13	TRBD1	CASSINRGNEQFF	TGTGCCAGCAGCATCAACAGGGGCAATGAGCAGTTCTTC
few	TRBJ1-5	TRBV28	14	-	CASSADLSNQPQHF	TGTGCCAGCAGTGCGGACTTGAGCAATCAGCCCCAGCATTTT
many	TRBJ2-5	TRBV5-1	15	TRBD1	CASSTWTGVGETQYF	TGCGCCAGCAGCACCTGGACAGGGGTGGGGGAGACCCAGTACTTC
-	TRBJ2-1	TRBV7-3	17	TRBD2	CASSLRSETSGNNEQFF	TGTGCCAGCAGCTTAAGGTCTGAGACTAGCGGGAACAATGAGCAGTTCTTC
-	TRBJ2-1	TRBV25-1	16	TRBD1	CASSDRDRDSYNEQFF	TGTGCCAGCAGTGACCGGGACAGGGACTCCTACAATGAGCAGTTCTTC
-	TRBJ2-1	TRBV7-5	14	-	CALGGLAGVNEQFF	TGTGCCCTTGGTGGACTAGCGGGAGTAAATGAGCAGTTCTTC